Following are 4 T cell receptor beta chains from one sample sequenced in a study of T cell repertoires in cytomegalovirus infection. TCRdb reanalysed the reads using MiXCR and keeps one entry per CDR3 protein. The data show some 77,000 distinct CDR3 sequences, with more than 3% seen just once and less than 5% held by the top ten. The sample comprised PBMCs. Receptor source: a human donor in good health (CMV status not recorded). Some clones in this sample may be carry-over from other donors' samples.

This clonotype has a count of ten or more. The chain joins TRBV27 to TRBJ2-1; D not resolved. CDR1 MNHEY and CDR2 SMNVEV come from the germline V gene (reference sequence). The length of the CDR3 is 14 residues. V lost 2 bases to trimming and J lost 8 bases, with 13 bases between them. CDR3 bases: TGTGCCAGCAGTTTACGAACGTTGCAGGATGAGCAGTTCTTC. This gives the protein CASSLRTLQDEQFF.

Ten or more counts support this clonotype. The chain employs TRBV25-1 and TRBJ1-5; a possible D gene is TRBD1 (6 bases). The V gene lost 4 bases and the J gene lost 2 bases, with 12 bases spanning the gap. The CDR3 consists of 15 residues. CDR1 and CDR2 (germline): MGHDK, SYGVNS. The CDR3 here is CASSAQGSGNQPQHF. The CDR3, as DNA: TGTGCCAGCAGTGCCCAGGGGTCGGGCAATCAGCCCCAGCATTTT.

This clonotype appeared many times. CDR3 loop: CAISGGVGETQYF. Written as DNA, the CDR3 is TGTGCCATCAGTGGGGGAGTCGGAGAGACCCAGTACTTC. This sequence joins TRBV10-3 and TRBJ2-5; tentatively, D is TRBD2 (5 bases). Germline CDR1 ENHRY, CDR2 SYGVKD. Trimming cost V 4 bases and J 4 bases, with 10 bases left between them. There are 13 residues in the CDR3.

This clonotype was counted many times. The chain combines TRBV7-6 with TRBJ2-5; the D is unclear. The V and J ends lost 0 bases and 0 bases respectively, with 14 bases between them. The germline CDR1 and CDR2 sequences are SGHVS and FNYEAQ. CDR3 length: 17 amino acids. For the CDR3, the DNA is TGTGCCAGCAGCTTAGCACCGGGTGCGACCGACCAAGAGACCCAGTACTTC. Protein product: CASSLAPGATDQETQYF.